These 21 T cell receptor beta chains originate from one sample sequenced in a study of blood T cell repertoires in COVID-19. Libraries were prepared by immunoSEQ multiplex PCR; TCRdb keeps only in-frame clonotypes and omits some of them. Among about 200,000 clones, 82% were seen once, and the ten largest hold approximately 16%. The sequencing sample was made of PBMCs or T cells enriched from blood (not recorded which). These receptors all come from a man aged 35 to 55 who had recovered from COVID-19.

In this sample, this clone turned up a few times. The chain recombines TRBV7-9 with TRBJ2-2; 9 bases fit TRBD1. The CDR3 consists of 15 residues. The germline V gene encodes CDR1 SEHNR and CDR2 FQNEAQ (reference sequence). Unmatched junction bases numbered 5, after V lost 6 bases and J lost 3 bases. The chain's CDR3 is CASRAGQGYTGELFF. CDR3 in DNA: TGTGCCAGCAGAGCAGGACAGGGGTACACCGGGGAGCTGTTTTTT.

The rearrangement joins TRBV5-1 to TRBJ2-1, with 9 positions matching TRBD2. V shed 3 bases and J 4 bases; nucleotides not matched to a gene: 5. Germline-derived CDR1 and CDR2 are SGHRS and YFSETQ. The length of the CDR3 is 15 residues. Written as DNA, the CDR3 is TGCGCCAGCAGCTGGGCAGCGGGGGGTTACAATGAGCAGTTCTTC. Translated: CASSWAAGGYNEQFF.

The chain uses TRBV18 and TRBJ1-1, with D unresolved. This CDR3 has 13 amino acids. The V end lost 3 bases, the J end lost 4 bases, and 9 bases lay between the germline ends. Germline-derived CDR1 and CDR2 are KGHSH and LQKENI. Written as DNA, the CDR3 is TGTGCCAGCTCACCGGGCGGGCCCACTGAAGCTTTCTTT. This codes for CASSPGGPTEAFF.

The J gene is TRBJ1-5, the V gene TRBV19, with D possibly TRBD1 on 5 matching bases. The V end was cut by 4 bases, the J end by 4 bases, with 8 bases between. The CDR3 consists of 13 residues. CDR1 is LNHDA, CDR2 SQIVND, per germline (reference sequence). The CDR3 DNA follows: TGTGCCAGTAGTACAGGGAGGAATCAGCCCCAGCATTTT. As protein: CASSTGRNQPQHF. The full variable domain, with the rest looked up from reference TRBV19 and TRBJ1-5, is DGGITQSPKYLFRKEGQNVTLSCEQNLNHDAMYWYRQDPGQGLRLIYYSQIVNDFQKGDIAEGYSVSREKKESFPLTVTSAQKNPTAFYLCASSTGRNQPQHFGDGTRLSIL.

This chain connects TRBV5-1 to TRBJ2-1; D call uncertain. V dropped 4 bases and J dropped 12 bases, with 14 bases sitting between them. Germline values: CDR1 SGHRS, CDR2 YFSETQ. This CDR3 is built from 12 residues. The CDR3 region is CASSPIRGGQFF. The CDR3 DNA reads as TGCGCCAGCAGCCCTATTAGAGGTGGGCAGTTCTTC.

This clone occurred once. V and J are TRBV6-6 and TRBJ1-2; 9 bases agree with TRBD1. V shed 4 bases, J shed 6 bases, and the junction held 3 bases outside the gene matches. CDR3 size: 13 residues. Looked up from germline, CDR1 is MNHNY and CDR2 is SVGAGI (reference sequence). The CDR3 DNA is TGTGCCAGCAGTTTTCGGGACAGGGATGGCTACACCTTC. Translating it yields CASSFRDRDGYTF.

The rearrangement links TRBV13 to TRBJ1-5; TRBD1 matches at 10 bases. Losses at the gene ends were 4 bases for V and 2 bases for J; bases not matched to a gene: 2. CDR3 length: 15 residues. Germline V CDR1 and CDR2: PRHDT, FYEKMQ (reference sequence). Here the CDR3 DNA reads TGTGCCAGCAGCTCAGGGACAGGGGGCAATCAGCCCCAGCATTTT. This codes for CASSSGTGGNQPQHF.

This clone was detected a few times. The V and J genes are TRBV9 and TRBJ2-3; maybe TRBD2 (6 bases). Germline CDR1 is SGDLS and CDR2 is YYNGEE. The CDR3 loop spans 14 amino acids. Trimming shortened V by 1 base and J by 2 bases, and 8 bases separated the two germline ends. The CDR3 spells CASSVTGLTDTQYF. DNA for the CDR3: TGTGCCAGCAGCGTAACGGGACTCACAGATACGCAGTATTTT.

The chain has TRBV28 and TRBJ2-7; 9 bases map to TRBD1. V lost 4 bases, J lost 6 bases, and 4 bases stayed unmatched. CDR3 length: 13 amino acids. The germline CDR1 and CDR2 sequences are MDHEN and SYDVKM. The CDR3 nucleotides read TGTGCCAGCAGTTCGGGACAGGGTGGCGAGCAGTACTTC. It is translated as CASSSGQGGEQYF.

The V call is TRBV28, the J call TRBJ1-1; unclear D gene. Between the trimmed V and J ends, which lost 6 bases and 0 bases, there was a span of 8 bases. The CDR3 has 13 residues. In germline, CDR1 is MDHEN, CDR2 SYDVKM. The CDR3: CASSSTVNTEAFF. CDR3 in DNA: TGTGCCAGCAGCTCTACAGTGAACACTGAAGCTTTCTTT.

The chain employs TRBV19 and TRBJ1-4, with D perhaps matching TRBD1 (5 bases). Germline V gene sequence: CDR1 LNHDA, CDR2 SQIVND (reference sequence). The ends were cut back, 0 bases at V and 7 bases at J, with 12 bases in the middle. The CDR3 length is 15 residues. The CDR3 nucleotides are TGTGCCAGTAGTATAGAGGCGCGAAGGGGTGAAAAACTGTTTTTT. Translation: CASSIEARRGEKLFF.

This chain connects TRBV6-5 to TRBJ1-5, with D possibly matching TRBD1 (6 bases). The germline V and J ends were trimmed by 5 bases and 5 bases, with 13 bases remaining between them. The CDR3 has 14 residues. Germline loops: CDR1 MNHEY, CDR2 SVGAGI. CDR3 sequence (DNA): TGTGCCAGCAGTAGAACAGGGCGCGATCAGCCCCAGCATTTT. Translation gives CASSRTGRDQPQHF.

The chain carries TRBV13 and TRBJ1-1; 8 bases line up with TRBD1. The V gene end was trimmed by 8 bases and the J gene end by 4 bases; junction bases not matched to a gene: 6. The CDR3 totals 13 residues. CDR1 is PRHDT, CDR2 FYEKMQ, per germline (reference sequence). The chain's CDR3 is CASGRQGATEAFF. Written as DNA, the CDR3 is TGTGCCAGCGGCCGCCAGGGGGCCACTGAAGCTTTCTTT. The full variable domain, in which reference TRBV13 and TRBJ1-1 provide the parts outside the CDR3, is AAGVIQSPRHLIKEKRETATLKCYPIPRHDTVYWYQQGPGQDPQFLISFYEKMQSDKGSIPDRFSAQQFSDYHSELNMSSLELGDSALYFCASGRQGATEAFFGQGTRLTVV.

The chain uses TRBV30 and TRBJ1-3; D unclear. CDR3 length: 13 residues. Between the trimmed V and J ends, which lost 6 bases and 0 bases, there was a span of 9 bases. The germline V gene has CDR1 GTSNPN and CDR2 SVGIG (reference sequence). CDR3 sequence: CACTAASGNTIYF. CDR3 coding DNA: TGTGCCTGTACAGCAGCCTCTGGAAACACCATATATTTT.

The chain has TRBV7-9 and TRBJ1-5, with D possibly TRBD1 on 6 matching bases. CDR1 and CDR2 (germline): SEHNR, FQNEAQ (reference sequence). The CDR3 runs to 15 residues. Trimming cost V 4 bases and J 5 bases, with 15 bases left between them. CDR3 sequence: CASSSLGGADQPQHF. CDR3 bases: TGTGCCAGCAGCTCCTTAGGGGGGGCTGATCAGCCCCAGCATTTT.

The chain couples TRBV6-5 to TRBJ2-3, with TRBD1 matching 7 bases. From germline, CDR1 is MNHEY and CDR2 SVGAGI. The trim removed 6 bases at V and 0 bases at J, leaving 6 bases unmatched. The CDR3 consists of 15 residues. This CDR3 reads CASRTGDGSTDTQYF. The DNA for the CDR3 is TGTGCCAGCAGAACAGGGGACGGGAGCACAGATACGCAGTATTTT.

The CDR3 DNA reads as TGTGCCAGTAGTATAGATCACCAGCTGGGTGGGAGTTCACCCCTCCACTTT. Translation gives CASSIDHQLGGSSPLHF. The chain links TRBV19 to TRBJ1-6; no clear D gene. There are 17 residues in the CDR3. The germline V and J ends were trimmed by 0 bases and 9 bases, with 18 bases remaining between them. Germline CDR1 LNHDA, CDR2 SQIVND (reference sequence).

The chain joins TRBV27 to TRBJ1-1; 7 nucleotides line up with TRBD1. V gave up 5 bases and J gave up 7 bases; unmatched junction bases: 7. The germline V gene encodes CDR1 MNHEY and CDR2 SMNVEV (reference sequence). The CDR3 length is 13 residues. In DNA, the CDR3 is TGTGCCAGCAGTCTAGACAGGGACCTTGAAGCTTTCTTT. Translating gives CASSLDRDLEAFF.

This rearrangement joins TRBV18 to TRBJ2-5; D ambiguous. The CDR3 length is 17 residues. V was clipped by 4 bases and J by 5 bases, with 23 bases between them. Germline-derived CDR1 and CDR2 are KGHSH and LQKENI. CDR3 nucleotide sequence: TGTGCCAGCTCACAATTTCTAACAGATTCCCTCCGGGAGACCCAGTACTTC. Amino acid sequence: CASSQFLTDSLRETQYF.

The genes are TRBV7-9 and TRBJ1-3, with a possible D match to TRBD1 (5 bases). Trimming stripped 6 bases from V and 4 bases from J, with 10 bases between. The CDR3 runs to 13 residues. Looked up from germline, CDR1 is SEHNR and CDR2 is FQNEAQ (reference sequence). Written as DNA, the CDR3 is TGTGCCAGCAGGGGGGGACTAGGAAACACCATATATTTT. This gives the protein CASRGGLGNTIYF.

The chain recombines TRBV28 with TRBJ2-2; possible D gene TRBD2, 6 bases. The CDR3 is made up of 20 amino acids. CDR1 MDHEN and CDR2 SYDVKM come from the germline V gene. Trimming pared 8 bases from V and 0 bases from J, leaving 28 bases between. DNA for the CDR3: TGTGCCAGCTTTTTGGGGGGTGGGGTAGCGGAACGAACGAACACCGGGGAGCTGTTTTTT. Its translation: CASFLGGGVAERTNTGELFF.